This T cell receptor (beta chain) was captured in a study of blood T cell repertoires in COVID-19. Whole-study context: Sites across the United States, Italy and Spain contributed samples from acute and convalescent COVID-19. PBMCs, B-cell-depleted T cells, or T cells provided the cDNA or gDNA that made up the material.

Germline assignment: CDR1 LNHNV and CDR2 YYDKDF (reference sequence). V was trimmed by 4 bases and J by 11 bases, leaving 12 bases between them. This CDR3 contains 12 residues. Sequencing used immunoSEQ multiplex PCR; TCRdb keeps in-frame clones, though not all of them. The table has about 180,000 clones, more than 70% seen once. The V and J genes are TRBV15 and TRBJ2-1; D unresolved. The source is a woman younger than 45 with acute or convalescent COVID-19. The sample consisted of peripheral blood. DNA for the CDR3: TGTGCCACCAGCACTTACAACGTTAAGCAGTTCTTC. This codes for CATSTYNVKQFF.